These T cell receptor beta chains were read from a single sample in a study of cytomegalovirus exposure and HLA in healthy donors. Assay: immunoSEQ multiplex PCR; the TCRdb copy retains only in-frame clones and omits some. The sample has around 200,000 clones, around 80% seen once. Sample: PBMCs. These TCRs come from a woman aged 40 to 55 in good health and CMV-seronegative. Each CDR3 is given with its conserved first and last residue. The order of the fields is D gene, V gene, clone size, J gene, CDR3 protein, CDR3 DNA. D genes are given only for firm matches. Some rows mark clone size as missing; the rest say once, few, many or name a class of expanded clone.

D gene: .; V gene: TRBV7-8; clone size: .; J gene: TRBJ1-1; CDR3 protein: CASSLMPSDRNTEAFF; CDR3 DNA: TGTGCCAGCAGCTTAATGCCCTCGGACAGGAACACTGAAGCTTTCTTT
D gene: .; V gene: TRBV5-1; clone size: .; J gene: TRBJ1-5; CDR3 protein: CASSLVPGYDQPQHF; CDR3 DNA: TGCGCCAGCAGCTTGGTTCCAGGGTACGATCAGCCCCAGCATTTT
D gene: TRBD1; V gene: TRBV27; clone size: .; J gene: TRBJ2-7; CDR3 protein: CASSLMSLGQGIHEQYF; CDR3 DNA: TGTGCCAGCAGTTTAATGTCTTTGGGACAGGGTATCCACGAGCAGTACTTC
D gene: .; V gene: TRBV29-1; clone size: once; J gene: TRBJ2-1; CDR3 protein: CSVESVSFNEQFF; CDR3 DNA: TGCAGCGTTGAAAGCGTGTCATTCAATGAGCAGTTCTTC
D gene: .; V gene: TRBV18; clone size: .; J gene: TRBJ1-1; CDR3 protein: CASSRGTGMVNTEAFF; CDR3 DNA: TGTGCCAGCTCACGTGGCACAGGGATGGTTAACACTGAAGCTTTCTTT
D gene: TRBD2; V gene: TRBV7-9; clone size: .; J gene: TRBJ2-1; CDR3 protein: CASGSGTSGRKGSYNEQFF; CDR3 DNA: TGTGCCAGCGGGTCCGGGACTAGCGGGAGAAAAGGGTCCTACAATGAGCAGTTCTTC
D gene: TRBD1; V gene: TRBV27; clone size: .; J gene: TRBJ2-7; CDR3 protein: CASRGTGGSYEQYF; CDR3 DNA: TGTGCCAGCAGGGGGACAGGGGGATCCTACGAGCAGTACTTC
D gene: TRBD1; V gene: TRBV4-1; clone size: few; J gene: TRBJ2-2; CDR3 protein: CASSQEGAGGTGELFF; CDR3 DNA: TGCGCCAGCAGCCAAGAGGGGGCAGGGGGCACCGGGGAGCTGTTTTTT
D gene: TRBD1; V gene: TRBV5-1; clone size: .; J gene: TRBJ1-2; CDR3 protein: CASSSTRQGGGYTF; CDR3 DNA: TGCGCCAGCAGCTCTACGAGGCAGGGGGGTGGCTACACCTTC
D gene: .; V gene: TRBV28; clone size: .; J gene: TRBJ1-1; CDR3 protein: CASNPPDNTEAFF; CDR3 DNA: TGTGCCAGCAACCCCCCAGATAACACTGAAGCTTTCTTT
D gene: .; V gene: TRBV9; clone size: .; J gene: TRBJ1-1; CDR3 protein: CASSVQTGKNTEAFF; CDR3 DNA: TGTGCCAGCAGCGTACAAACAGGGAAAAACACTGAAGCTTTCTTT
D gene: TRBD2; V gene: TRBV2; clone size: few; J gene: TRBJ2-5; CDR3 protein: CASSDYRLASETQYF; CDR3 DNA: TGTGCCAGCAGTGATTATCGACTAGCCTCAGAGACCCAGTACTTC
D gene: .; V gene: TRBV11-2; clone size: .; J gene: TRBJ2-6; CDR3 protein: CASSSTATGANVLTF; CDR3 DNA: TGTGCCAGCAGCTCGACAGCCACTGGGGCCAACGTCCTGACTTTC
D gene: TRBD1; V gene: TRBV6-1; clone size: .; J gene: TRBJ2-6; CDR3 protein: CASSDLGQPSGANVLTF; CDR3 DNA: TGTGCCAGCAGTGACCTGGGACAGCCCTCTGGGGCCAACGTCCTGACTTTC